The rows below give T cell receptor beta chains drawn from one sample of a study of T cell responses to AZD1222 COVID-19 vaccine. Assay: immunoSEQ multiplex PCR; the TCRdb copy retains only in-frame clones and omits some. The sample yields fewer than 95,000 clones, roughly 90% seen once. The source material was peripheral blood, sampled 28 days after the second AZD1222 dose. The receptors here all came from an adult who received the AZD1222 COVID-19 vaccine. Both conserved end residues are part of each CDR3. The D gene is left open where the match is weak. Part of the rows lack a size; the others show once, few, many or a class for expanded clones.

cdr3_aa cdr3_nt clone_size j_call v_call d_call
CASIMTGSNQPQHF TGTGCCAGCATTATGACAGGATCCAATCAGCCCCAGCATTTT - TRBJ1-5 TRBV6-5 -
CASSLAGREPSFEQYF TGTGCCAGCAGCTTAGCAGGTCGGGAGCCTTCATTCGAGCAGTACTTC - TRBJ2-7 TRBV7-8 -
CASSPRTGQLSYEQYF TGTGCCAGCTCACCACGCACAGGGCAACTCTCCTACGAGCAGTACTTC - TRBJ2-7 TRBV18 -
CASSETGFQPQHF TGTGCCAGCAGCGAAACAGGGTTTCAGCCCCAGCATTTT few TRBJ1-5 TRBV7-2 -
CASSLGQVYQPQHF TGTGCCAGCAGTTTGGGACAGGTTTATCAGCCCCAGCATTTT - TRBJ1-5 TRBV28 TRBD1
CASSPAGERYEQYF TGTGCCAGCAGCCCAGCGGGAGAACGGTACGAGCAGTACTTC - TRBJ2-7 TRBV7-7 TRBD2
CASSRGSPYEQYF TGCGCCAGCAGTAGGGGGAGCCCCTACGAGCAGTACTTC - TRBJ2-7 TRBV10-1 -
CATRTGLNSPLHF TGTGCCACCAGGACAGGGTTGAACTCACCCCTCCACTTT - TRBJ1-6 TRBV7-9 TRBD1
CASSPTDGTSYEQYF TGTGCCAGCAGCCCGACGGACGGGACCTCCTACGAGCAGTACTTC - TRBJ2-7 TRBV5-4 -
CASSLTGLAGEGEQYF TGTGCCAGCAGCTTAACGGGACTAGCGGGAGAAGGCGAGCAGTACTTC - TRBJ2-7 TRBV7-3 TRBD2
CAWSSGQSTEAFF TGTGCCTGGAGTTCAGGTCAGAGCACTGAAGCTTTCTTT few TRBJ1-1 TRBV30 -
CASSYVGSSYEQYF TGTGCCAGCAGTTACGTGGGGTCCTCCTACGAGCAGTACTTC - TRBJ2-7 TRBV6-2/TRBV6-3 -
CASSVETSSYNEQFF TGTGCCAGCAGCGTAGAGACTAGCTCCTACAATGAGCAGTTCTTC once TRBJ2-1 TRBV9 -
CASSLGYEQYF TGTGCCAGCAGTCTTGGCTACGAGCAGTACTTC - TRBJ2-7 TRBV28 -
CASSTTSGRAGEQFF TGTGCCAGTAGTACCACTAGCGGGAGGGCCGGTGAGCAGTTCTTC - TRBJ2-1 TRBV19 TRBD2
CASSFGVDTEAFF TGTGCCAGCAGCTTCGGGGTTGACACTGAAGCTTTCTTT - TRBJ1-1 TRBV5-4 -
CASSRRNTEAFF TGTGCCAGCAGCCGGAGAAACACTGAAGCTTTCTTT - TRBJ1-1 TRBV7-9 -
CASSGTVSYEQYF TGTGCCAGCAGCGGTACGGTCTCCTACGAGCAGTACTTC - TRBJ2-7 TRBV9 -
CSVGGTQYF TGCAGCGTTGGCGGTACGCAGTATTTT - TRBJ2-3 TRBV29-1 -
CASSQGLAGAGSEQYF TGTGCCAGCAGCCAGGGACTAGCGGGAGCAGGGTCCGAGCAGTACTTC - TRBJ2-7 TRBV6-2/TRBV6-3 TRBD2
CAISDGQGATNEKLFF TGTGCCATCAGTGACGGACAGGGGGCAACTAATGAAAAACTGTTTTTT - TRBJ1-4 TRBV10-3 TRBD1
CASSSTSGRAGYEQYF TGTGCCAGCAGTTCGACTAGCGGGAGGGCCGGGTACGAGCAGTACTTC - TRBJ2-7 TRBV6-5 TRBD2
CASSLGDRVGNTIYF TGCGCCAGCAGCTTGGGGGACAGGGTAGGAAACACCATATATTTT - TRBJ1-3 TRBV5-1 TRBD1
CASSTSGAGRDNEQFF TGTGCCAGTAGTACGAGCGGGGCAGGGAGGGACAATGAGCAGTTCTTC - TRBJ2-1 TRBV19 TRBD2
CASSEEALGLISGETQYF TGTGCCAGCAGTGAAGAGGCATTGGGACTCATTTCTGGTGAGACCCAGTACTTC - TRBJ2-5 TRBV2 -
CAWSYGGSLYF TGTGCCTGGAGTTACGGCGGGAGTTTGTACTTC - TRBJ2-7 TRBV30 TRBD2
CASSLRGDGTGELFF TGTGCCAGCAGCTTACGGGGGGACGGCACCGGGGAGCTGTTTTTT - TRBJ2-2 TRBV7-6 TRBD2
CASSFVGSGNQPQHF TGTGCCAGCAGCTTTGTGGGGAGCGGCAATCAGCCCCAGCATTTT once TRBJ1-5 TRBV5-8 -
CASSLIFRDSSIGYTF TGTGCCAGCAGCTTGATTTTCCGAGACAGCTCGATCGGGTACACCTTC once TRBJ1-2 TRBV5-4 -
CASSLYAGQPQHF TGTGCCAGCAGCTTATACGCGGGGCAGCCCCAGCATTTT - TRBJ1-5 TRBV7-9 -
CASSEFVYEQFF TGTGCCAGCAGTGAATTCGTATATGAGCAGTTCTTC - TRBJ2-1 TRBV25-1 -
CASRLGLAANEQFF TGTGCCAGCAGATTGGGACTAGCGGCCAATGAGCAGTTCTTC - TRBJ2-1 TRBV28 TRBD2
CAISDQTLYEQYF TGTGCCATCAGTGACCAAACCCTCTACGAGCAGTACTTC - TRBJ2-7 TRBV10-3 -
CASSQGGGTFGEKLFF TGTGCCAGCAGCCAAGGCGGTGGGACCTTCGGAGAAAAACTGTTTTTT - TRBJ1-4 TRBV3-1/TRBV3-2 -
CASSYPTGTGVPEAFF TGTGCCAGCAGTTATCCCACCGGCACAGGGGTGCCTGAAGCTTTCTTT - TRBJ1-1 TRBV28 TRBD1
CSASVQYGDEQYF TGCAGTGCTAGTGTACAGTACGGGGACGAGCAGTACTTC - TRBJ2-7 TRBV20-1 -
CASSGLAGELFF TGTGCCAGTAGTGGTCTAGCCGGGGAGCTGTTTTTT - TRBJ2-2 TRBV19 -
CASTPGINQPQHF TGTGCCAGTACACCAGGGATCAATCAGCCCCAGCATTTT - TRBJ1-5 TRBV6-5 -
CASSRGTGGADTQYF TGTGCCAGCAGCCGAGGGACAGGGGGCGCGGATACGCAGTATTTT - TRBJ2-3 TRBV11-3 TRBD1
CASSLGQAGNTIYF TGTGCCAGCAGCTTGGGACAGGCGGGAAACACCATATATTTT - TRBJ1-3 TRBV9 TRBD1
CASTPTGGYGYTF TGTGCCAGCACCCCAACGGGGGGGTATGGCTACACCTTC - TRBJ1-2 TRBV27 -
CASSSDRGGTQYF TGTGCCAGCAGCTCGGACAGGGGTGGGACCCAGTACTTC - TRBJ2-5 TRBV7-3 TRBD1
CATSDLFTRCAEAFF TGTGCCACCAGTGATTTGTTTACGAGATGCGCTGAAGCTTTCTTT - TRBJ1-1 TRBV24-1 -
CASSPPGRQRYEQYF TGTGCCAGCAGTCCCCCGGGACGCCAGAGATACGAGCAGTACTTC - TRBJ2-7 TRBV27 -
CASSYGFDGEKLFF TGTGCCAGCAGTTATGGATTTGACGGTGAAAAACTGTTTTTT - TRBJ1-4 TRBV6-5 -
CASSLGPNQPQHF TGTGCCAGCAGCTTAGGTCCCAATCAGCCCCAGCATTTT - TRBJ1-5 TRBV7-2 -
CAWSADRGSNQPQHF TGTGCCTGGAGCGCGGACAGGGGTAGCAATCAGCCCCAGCATTTT - TRBJ1-5 TRBV30 TRBD1
CASSEPRSSYNEQFF TGTGCCAGCAGTGAACCAAGGAGTTCCTACAATGAGCAGTTCTTC - TRBJ2-1 TRBV2 -
CASTRLAGPGELFF TGTGCCAGCACCAGACTAGCGGGACCCGGGGAGCTGTTTTTT few TRBJ2-2 TRBV28 TRBD2